The 2 T cell receptor beta chains given below trace back to one sample, sequenced in a study of T cells after posttransplantation cyclophosphamide. Clones were read by immunoSEQ multiplex PCR, and TCRdb kept only the in-frame ones, dropping some. This sample shows about 34,000 clones and no singletons; 6.7% rests with the ten largest. Specimen: PBMCs. These receptors all stem from a woman between 45 and 65 years old in good health and a related stem cell transplant donor.

This clone was observed many times. The chain has TRBV5-1 and TRBJ1-1; possibly TRBD1 for D (6 bases). The germline V gene has CDR1 SGHRS and CDR2 YFSETQ. Trimming stripped 2 bases from V and 2 bases from J, with 10 bases between. The CDR3 loop spans 14 amino acids. The CDR3 DNA is TGCGCCAGCAGCTTACAGGGCTTTAACACTGAAGCTTTCTTT. Amino acids: CASSLQGFNTEAFF.

This clone appeared a few times. The genes are TRBV7-8 and TRBJ2-7; 11 positions agree with TRBD2. From germline, CDR1 is SGHVS and CDR2 FQNEAQ. The CDR3 is made up of 17 amino acids. The trim removed 5 bases at V and 2 bases at J, leaving 11 bases unmatched. The CDR3 sequence: CASSLKPGTSGTYEQYF. The CDR3 DNA is TGTGCCAGCAGCCTCAAACCCGGGACTAGCGGTACCTACGAGCAGTACTTC.